These T cell receptor beta chains were read from a single sample in a study of identifying expanded T cells in peripheral blood. Measured with immunoSEQ multiplex PCR; TCRdb has only the in-frame clones, and not every one. The table lists about 80,000 clones, about 88% of them singletons, with around 20% in the top ten. The sample consisted of blood. These TCRs come from a person aged 18-70 years in good health. The CDR3 runs from the conserved cysteine through the conserved F or W. Fields, in order: J gene, CDR3 length, clone size, V gene, CDR3 protein. Rows may omit the clone size; those that give it use once, few, many or a size class.

J: TRBJ1-1
length: 13
size: NA
V: TRBV5-1
CDR3: CASSLQESTEAFF

J: TRBJ1-3
length: 14
size: medium-sized
V: TRBV6-6
CDR3: CASSYGGSGNTIYF

J: TRBJ1-3
length: 15
size: once
V: TRBV15
CDR3: CATSRDLGSGNTIYF

J: TRBJ2-1
length: 15
size: NA
V: TRBV11-1
CDR3: CASSWNLLGNNEQFF

J: TRBJ2-7
length: 12
size: few
V: TRBV7-2
CDR3: CASSPTGYEQYF

J: TRBJ1-4
length: 15
size: once
V: TRBV4-3
CDR3: CASSQFYQGGEKLFF

J: TRBJ1-1
length: 13
size: NA
V: TRBV19
CDR3: CASTRQRSTEAFF

J: TRBJ2-2
length: 14
size: NA
V: TRBV15
CDR3: CATSREPPPGELFF

J: TRBJ2-2
length: 16
size: once
V: TRBV6-5
CDR3: CASSYSNQANTGELFF

J: TRBJ1-2
length: 14
size: NA
V: TRBV6-5
CDR3: CASSPYRGPYGYTF

J: TRBJ1-5
length: 14
size: once
V: TRBV19
CDR3: CASSIEIGYQPQHF

J: TRBJ2-7
length: 15
size: NA
V: TRBV27
CDR3: CASRGEGARRHEQYF

J: TRBJ1-5
length: 17
size: NA
V: TRBV5-6
CDR3: CASSDWAGTDSNQPQHF

J: TRBJ2-7
length: 14
size: NA
V: TRBV6-6
CDR3: CASRGTGSSYEQYF

J: TRBJ2-2
length: 14
size: once
V: TRBV13
CDR3: CASSAWTGAGELFF

J: TRBJ1-5
length: 12
size: NA
V: TRBV27
CDR3: CASKGVGQPQHF

J: TRBJ2-5
length: 15
size: NA
V: TRBV5-1
CDR3: CASSLLAGGQETQYF

J: TRBJ1-1
length: 11
size: once
V: TRBV7-9
CDR3: CASSLQPEAFF

J: TRBJ2-7
length: 14
size: NA
V: TRBV13
CDR3: CASSLGQAAYEQYF

J: TRBJ1-6
length: 16
size: NA
V: TRBV7-6
CDR3: CASSLGGSSYNSPLHF

J: TRBJ1-2
length: 13
size: NA
V: TRBV4-1
CDR3: CASNGDLSYGYTF

J: TRBJ2-7
length: 15
size: NA
V: TRBV4-2
CDR3: CASSRLWTGGYEQYF

J: TRBJ1-1
length: 15
size: NA
V: TRBV18
CDR3: CASSPGQGMNTEAFF